This T cell receptor (beta chain) emerged from a study of cytomegalovirus exposure and HLA in healthy donors. The V gene lost 3 bases and the J gene lost 0 bases, with 12 bases spanning the gap. CDR1 MNHNY and CDR2 SVGAGI come from the germline V gene (reference sequence). CDR3 length: 15 amino acids. This clone was seen a handful of times. The PCR employed 60 Vbeta primers together with 13 Jbeta primers. Sequenced by immunoSEQ multiplex PCR; TCRdb stores in-frame clones only, minus some. The table lists some 150,000 clones, about 80% of them singletons. The receptor was derived from a man under 40 in good health and CMV-seronegative. The chain has TRBV6-6 and TRBJ2-7; possibly TRBD2 for D (5 bases). Sequenced: PBMCs. The CDR3 loop reads CASSYLVAYSYEQYF. The CDR3 nucleotides read TGTGCCAGCAGTTATTTGGTAGCGTACTCCTACGAGCAGTACTTC.